Listed here are 14 T cell receptor beta chains from one sample, sequenced in a study of cytomegalovirus exposure and HLA in healthy donors. Profiling relied on immunoSEQ multiplex PCR, and the TCRdb table lists in-frame clones only, not all of them. The data show some 83,000 clones, approximately 93% seen once. Source material: PBMCs. These TCRs come from a woman aged 18 to 35 in good health and CMV-seropositive.

The chain links TRBV28 to TRBJ2-7; 7 bases agree with TRBD1. The V segment lost 4 bases and the J segment 3 bases; nucleotides outside the gene matches: 6. The CDR3 extends over 14 amino acids. Per germline, CDR1 MDHEN and CDR2 SYDVKM. The CDR3 sequence: CASSYEGTVYEQYF. The CDR3 bases are TGTGCCAGCAGTTACGAGGGGACAGTCTACGAGCAGTACTTC.

The chain employs TRBV6-4 and TRBJ2-1, with 14 bases aligning to TRBD2. Unmatched junction bases numbered 6, after V lost 2 bases and J lost 6 bases. This CDR3 has 17 residues. Germline CDR1 MRHNA, CDR2 SNTAGT. This chain's CDR3 is CASSDRGLAGERNEQFF. For the CDR3, the DNA is TGTGCCAGCAGTGACCGGGGACTAGCGGGAGAACGCAATGAGCAGTTCTTC.

The chain is built from TRBV7-2 and TRBJ1-4; weak D call: TRBD1 (5 bases). This CDR3 region has 16 residues. V gave up 0 bases and J gave up 10 bases, with 18 bases separating them. Per germline, CDR1 SGHTA and CDR2 FQGNSA. The CDR3 here is CASSLARRAGGGKLFF. In DNA, the CDR3 is TGTGCCAGCAGCTTAGCGCGAAGGGCAGGCGGGGGAAAACTGTTTTTT. Based on the CDR3 plus reference TRBV7-2 and TRBJ1-4, the full variable domain is GAGVSQSPSNKVTEKGKDVELRCDPISGHTALYWYRQSLGQGLEFLIYFQGNSAPDKSGLPSDRFSAERTGGSVSTLTIQRTQQEDSAVYLCASSLARRAGGGKLFFGSGTQLSVL.

This clone has only one observation. This rearrangement joins TRBV28 to TRBJ1-2, with a possible D match to TRBD1 (6 bases). V gave up 3 bases and J gave up 5 bases, with 13 bases separating them. In germline, CDR1 is MDHEN, CDR2 SYDVKM. The CDR3 is 14 amino acids. CDR3 in DNA: TGTGCCAGCAGTTTGGCAGGGGCAAAGTATGGCTACACCTTC. It is translated as CASSLAGAKYGYTF.

The CDR3 coding sequence is TGTGCCAGCAGCGCCGGCGGGGTCTCTGGAAACACCATATATTTT. This sequence encodes CASSAGGVSGNTIYF. V is TRBV9 and J is TRBJ1-3; D remains ambiguous. CDR1 SGDLS and CDR2 YYNGEE come from the germline V gene. Trimming cost V 3 bases and J 0 bases, with 10 bases left between them. The CDR3 has 15 residues. Together with reference TRBV9 and TRBJ1-3, the CDR3 gives the full variable domain: DSGVTQTPKHLITATGQRVTLRCSPRSGDLSVYWYQQSLDQGLQFLIQYYNGEERAKGNILERFSAQQFPDLHSELNLSSLELGDSALYFCASSAGGVSGNTIYFGEGSWLTVV.

The chain uses TRBV30 and TRBJ2-7; no definite D call. Germline V gives CDR1 GTSNPN, CDR2 SVGIG (reference sequence). Trimming cost V 0 bases and J 6 bases, with 18 bases left between them. This CDR3 has 15 residues. The CDR3 region has the DNA TGTGCCTGGAGTGTCATAGATTCCCGCCGTGGCGAGCAGTACTTC. Amino acid sequence: CAWSVIDSRRGEQYF.

This chain joins TRBV6-5 and TRBJ2-1; possibly TRBD1 for D (8 bases). This CDR3 is 15 amino acids long. Germline CDR1 MNHEY, CDR2 SVGAGI. Trimming shortened V by 6 bases and J by 3 bases, and 15 bases separated the two germline ends. The CDR3 loop is CASSPTGEGYNEQFF. The CDR3 region has the DNA TGTGCCAGCAGCCCGACAGGGGAGGGCTACAATGAGCAGTTCTTC.

CDR3 bases: TGTGCCTGGAGTGTAAGAGCGAGGGGGGAGCAGTTCTTC. Translation gives CAWSVRARGEQFF. The chain has TRBV30 and TRBJ2-1; the D gene is possibly TRBD1 (6 bases). Per germline, CDR1 GTSNPN and CDR2 SVGIG (reference sequence). CDR3 size: 13 residues. Trimming stripped 0 bases from V and 10 bases from J, with 13 bases between. The whole variable domain, remainder taken from reference TRBV30 and TRBJ2-1, is SQTIHQWPATLVQPVGSPLSLECTVEGTSNPNLYWYRQAAGRGLQLLFYSVGIGQISSEVPQNLSASRPQDRQFILSSKKLLLSDSGFYLCAWSVRARGEQFFGPGTRLTVL.

The rearrangement links TRBV19 to TRBJ1-1, with TRBD1 matching over 10 bases. Per the germline V gene, CDR1 is LNHDA and CDR2 is SQIVND (reference sequence). After removal of 6 bases from V and 7 bases from J, the junction contained 11 bases not matched to a gene. The CDR3 is 15 residues long. CDR3 coding DNA: TGTGCCAGTAGCTTCGGGACAGGGGATATCGGTGAAGCTTTCTTT. Translating gives CASSFGTGDIGEAFF.

This sequence joins TRBV4-1 and TRBJ2-1, with D possibly being TRBD2 (6 bases). The CDR3 has 15 residues. Germline values: CDR1 MGHRA, CDR2 YSYEKL. Trimming shortened V by 4 bases and J by 0 bases, and 10 bases separated the two germline ends. CDR3 loop: CASSLRGNSYNEQFF. DNA for the CDR3: TGCGCCAGCAGCCTACGGGGGAACTCCTACAATGAGCAGTTCTTC.

This clone appeared a few times. The chain recombines TRBV28 with TRBJ2-6; D gene unclear. This CDR3 has 14 amino acids. Per the germline V gene, CDR1 is MDHEN and CDR2 is SYDVKM. V was trimmed by 6 bases and J by 4 bases, leaving 10 bases between them. CDR3 protein: CASRIPGGANVLTF. The CDR3 DNA reads TGTGCCAGCAGAATACCCGGGGGGGCCAACGTCCTGACTTTC.

The gene calls are TRBV18 and TRBJ2-7, with 10 bases matching TRBD2. Germline-derived CDR1 and CDR2 are KGHSH and LQKENI. The CDR3 extends over 17 amino acids. The ends lost 0 bases at V and 6 bases at J; junction bases unmatched: 11. CDR3 residues: CASSPPTLAGGSSEQYF. In DNA, the CDR3 is TGTGCCAGCTCACCACCCACGTTAGCGGGGGGTTCGAGCGAGCAGTACTTC. Combining the CDR3 with reference TRBV18 and TRBJ2-7 gives the whole variable domain NAGVMQNPRHLVRRRGQEARLRCSPMKGHSHVYWYRQLPEEGLKFMVYLQKENIIDESGMPKERFSAEFPKEGPSILRIQQVVRGDSAAYFCASSPPTLAGGSSEQYFGPGTRLTVT.

The chain combines TRBV7-9 with TRBJ1-1; perhaps TRBD1 as D (6 bases). CDR1 and CDR2 from the germline V gene are SEHNR and FQNEAQ (reference sequence). Trimming removed 0 bases at V and 5 bases at J, with 16 bases between. CDR3 length equals 16 residues. CDR3 DNA: TGTGCCAGCAGCTTAGCGGGCAGGGGCGCTGGGACTGAAGCTTTCTTT. It specifies CASSLAGRGAGTEAFF. The full variable domain, completed using reference TRBV7-9 and TRBJ1-1, is DTGVSQNPRHKITKRGQNVTFRCDPISEHNRLYWYRQTLGQGPEFLTYFQNEAQLEKSRLLSDRFSAERPKGSFSTLEIQRTEQGDSAMYLCASSLAGRGAGTEAFFGQGTRLTVV.

This clone was counted once. This sequence joins TRBV9 and TRBJ1-6; a possible D gene is TRBD1 (6 bases). V lost 0 bases, J lost 10 bases, and 14 bases lay in between. This CDR3 has 15 amino acids. Germline CDR1 reads SGDLS; CDR2 reads YYNGEE. CDR3 sequence reads: CASSVDGSDSSPLHF. CDR3 nucleotide sequence: TGTGCCAGCAGCGTAGACGGGTCGGACAGCTCACCCCTCCACTTT.